These 6 T cell receptor beta chains share one sample of origin, sequenced in a study of blood T cell repertoires in COVID-19. Measured with immunoSEQ multiplex PCR; TCRdb has only the in-frame clones, and not every one. Of about 150,000 clones listed, approximately 89% are singletons. The source material was peripheral blood. The receptors shown here come from a man aged 55 to 70 with active or convalescent COVID-19.

The chain couples TRBV19 to TRBJ2-2, with 7 bases aligning to TRBD2. The CDR3 totals 14 residues. The germline V gene encodes CDR1 LNHDA and CDR2 SQIVND (reference sequence). V was clipped by 7 bases and J by 4 bases; unmatched bases: 6. The CDR3 protein is CASKRDIITGELFF. CDR3 nucleotides: TGTGCCAGTAAGCGGGATATCATCACCGGGGAGCTGTTTTTT.

With respect to this clone: Compared with germline, one end of the junction differs, possibly owing to a read error. V gene TRBV28 combines with J gene TRBJ2-2, with D perhaps matching TRBD2 (6 bases). This CDR3 has 14 amino acids. Germline-derived CDR1 and CDR2 are MDHEN and SYDVKM. CDR3 coding DNA: TGTGCCAGCAGTACTATTACTAGCACCCGGGAGCTGTTTTTT. It specifies CASSTITSTRELFF.

J is TRBJ2-1 and V is TRBV28, with 12 bases that match TRBD2. The CDR3 has 14 residues. Germline V CDR1 and CDR2: MDHEN, SYDVKM. V gave up 9 bases and J gave up 9 bases; unmatched junction bases: 9. The CDR3 reads CASMTSGSVGEQFF. In DNA, the CDR3 is TGTGCCAGTATGACTAGCGGGAGTGTCGGTGAGCAGTTCTTC.

The gene calls are TRBV2 and TRBJ2-7; D might be TRBD2 (6 bases). This CDR3 contains 14 residues. Trimming removed 0 bases at V and 6 bases at J, with 12 bases between. Germline V gene lookup returns CDR1 SNHLY and CDR2 FYNNEI. The CDR3 DNA sequence: TGTGCCAGCAGTGAAGCGCTTCGGGGGAGCGAGCAGTACTTC. It is translated as CASSEALRGSEQYF. Filled out from reference TRBV2 and TRBJ2-7, the complete variable domain reads EPEVTQTPSHQVTQMGQEVILRCVPISNHLYFYWYRQILGQKVEFLVSFYNNEISEKSEIFDDQFSVERPDGSNFTLKIRSTKLEDSAMYFCASSEALRGSEQYFGPGTRLTVT.

The V and J genes are TRBV5-1 and TRBJ1-5, with a tentative D call TRBD1 (5 bases). Trimming left V 2 bases short and J 3 bases short, with 9 bases between. Germline CDR1 is SGHRS and CDR2 is YFSETQ. The CDR3 is 14 amino acids. CDR3 sequence reads: CASSLGQVNQPQHF. For the CDR3, the DNA is TGCGCCAGCAGCTTAGGACAAGTCAATCAGCCCCAGCATTTT.

This clone has only a few counts. The chain recombines TRBV19 with TRBJ2-5; 14 nucleotides align to TRBD2. CDR1 and CDR2 from the germline V gene are LNHDA and SQIVND (reference sequence). This CDR3 is 18 amino acids long. J lost 4 bases, V lost 0 bases, and 7 bases had no gene match. The chain's CDR3 is CASSIEGGLAGVRETQYF. In nucleotides, the CDR3 is TGTGCCAGTAGTATAGAGGGGGGACTAGCGGGAGTTCGAGAGACCCAGTACTTC.